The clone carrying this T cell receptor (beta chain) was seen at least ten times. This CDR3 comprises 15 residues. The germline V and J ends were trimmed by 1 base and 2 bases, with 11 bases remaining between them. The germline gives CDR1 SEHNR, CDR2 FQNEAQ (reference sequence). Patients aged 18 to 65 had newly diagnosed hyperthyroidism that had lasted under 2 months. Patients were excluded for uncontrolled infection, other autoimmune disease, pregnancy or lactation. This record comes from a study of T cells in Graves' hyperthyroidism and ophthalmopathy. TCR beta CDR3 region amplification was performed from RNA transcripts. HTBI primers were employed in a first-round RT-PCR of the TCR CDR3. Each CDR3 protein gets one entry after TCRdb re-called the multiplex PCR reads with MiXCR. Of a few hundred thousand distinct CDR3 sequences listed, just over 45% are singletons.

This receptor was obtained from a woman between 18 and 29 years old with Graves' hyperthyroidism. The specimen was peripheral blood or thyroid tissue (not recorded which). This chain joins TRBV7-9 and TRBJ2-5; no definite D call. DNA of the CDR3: TGTGCCAGCAGCTTAGTTCTCGGCAGACAAGAGACCCAGTACTTC. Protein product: CASSLVLGRQETQYF.